The rows below give T cell receptor beta chains drawn from one sample of a study of regulatory T cells in long-lasting Graves disease. In TCRdb, the multiplex PCR reads were re-called with MiXCR into one record per CDR3 protein. The sample has 250,000 to 300,000 distinct CDR3 sequences; more than 20% are singletons. Material: peripheral blood mononuclear cells (PBMCs), obtained when the disease was refractory, from a patient treated with antithyroid drugs. These TCRs come from a female donor with Graves disease. Each CDR3 is given with its conserved first and last residue. The D gene is left open where the match is weak. Rows may omit the clone size; those that give it use once, few, many or a size class.

V: TRBV7-2; D: .; J: TRBJ1-3; size: few; CDR3: CASTRNQLGSSSGNTIYF; DNA: TGTGCCAGCACCCGAAATCAGCTTGGCAGTAGCTCTGGAAACACCATATATTTT
V: TRBV20-1; D: .; J: TRBJ1-2; size: many; CDR3: CSADRYYGYTF; DNA: TGCAGTGCTGACAGATACTATGGCTACACCTTC
V: TRBV12-5; D: .; J: TRBJ2-3; size: .; CDR3: CASGSSGTDTQYF; DNA: TGTGCTAGTGGTTCTAGTGGCACAGATACGCAGTATTTT
V: TRBV6-2/TRBV6-3; D: TRBD1; J: TRBJ2-1; size: once; CDR3: CAISDSTGDSYNEQFF; DNA: TGTGCCATCAGTGACTCGACAGGGGACTCCTACAATGAGCAGTTCTTC
V: TRBV12-3/TRBV12-4; D: TRBD1; J: TRBJ1-2; size: many; CDR3: CASTFSQGHYGYTF; DNA: TGTGCCAGCACCTTCTCACAGGGGCACTATGGCTACACCTTC
V: TRBV4-1; D: .; J: TRBJ2-2; size: .; CDR3: CASSQVVQGVLLGELFF; DNA: TGCGCCAGCAGCCAAGTAGTCCAGGGTGTCCTTTTGGGGGAGCTGTTTTTT
V: TRBV7-9; D: .; J: TRBJ1-2; size: many; CDR3: CASQEAANYGYTF; DNA: TGTGCCAGCCAGGAAGCGGCTAACTATGGCTACACCTTC
V: TRBV28; D: .; J: TRBJ1-5; size: many; CDR3: CASSPPGSISNQPQHF; DNA: TGTGCCAGCAGTCCGCCCGGGAGTATAAGCAATCAGCCCCAGCATTTT
V: TRBV2; D: .; J: TRBJ1-2; size: many; CDR3: CASSDGGPNYGYTF; DNA: TGTGCCAGCAGTGACGGAGGTCCTAACTATGGCTACACCTTC
V: TRBV3-1; D: TRBD2; J: TRBJ2-7; size: many; CDR3: CASSPTSGNSYEQYF; DNA: TGTGCCAGCAGCCCTACGAGCGGGAACTCCTACGAGCAGTACTTC
V: TRBV19; D: .; J: TRBJ2-2; size: few; CDR3: CASKSPGDTGELFF; DNA: TGTGCCAGTAAATCCCCAGGAGACACCGGGGAGCTGTTTTTT
V: TRBV9; D: TRBD2; J: TRBJ2-7; size: .; CDR3: CASSKEVGLAGVFREHEQYF; DNA: TGTGCCAGCAGTAAGGAAGTGGGACTAGCGGGAGTGTTTCGAGAACACGAGCAGTACTTC
V: TRBV6-2/TRBV6-3; D: .; J: TRBJ2-5; size: .; CDR3: CASSYWLIAQETQYF; DNA: TGTGCCAGCAGTTACTGGCTAATCGCTCAAGAGACCCAGTACTTC
V: TRBV15; D: .; J: TRBJ2-1; size: .; CDR3: CATSRDGRYNEQFF; DNA: TGTGCCACCAGCAGGGACGGCCGCTACAATGAGCAGTTCTTC
V: TRBV19; D: .; J: TRBJ1-1; size: .; CDR3: CASSIKGYTEAFF; DNA: TGTGCCAGTAGTATAAAGGGTTACACTGAAGCTTTCTTT
V: TRBV20-1; D: TRBD2; J: TRBJ2-2; size: few; CDR3: CSALTGLGSPGELFF; DNA: TGCAGTGCTTTAACGGGACTAGGAAGCCCCGGGGAGCTGTTTTTT
V: TRBV9; D: TRBD2; J: TRBJ2-1; size: .; CDR3: CASSQETSGRGDEQFF; DNA: TGTGCCAGCAGCCAAGAGACTAGCGGGAGGGGTGATGAGCAGTTCTTC
V: TRBV7-2; D: TRBD1; J: TRBJ1-2; size: many; CDR3: CASSPRQGPGYTF; DNA: TGTGCCAGCAGCCCTCGACAGGGGCCAGGCTACACCTTC
V: TRBV19; D: .; J: TRBJ1-5; size: .; CDR3: CASSWGKSNQPQHF; DNA: TGTGCCAGTAGTTGGGGGAAAAGCAATCAGCCCCAGCATTTT
V: TRBV29-1; D: TRBD1; J: TRBJ1-4; size: many; CDR3: CSVDSGTGHEKLFF; DNA: TGCAGCGTTGACTCCGGGACAGGGCATGAAAAACTGTTTTTT
V: TRBV5-1; D: TRBD2; J: TRBJ2-1; size: .; CDR3: CASSLVEREYLEQFF; DNA: TGCGCCAGCAGCTTGGTCGAGCGGGAGTATCTTGAGCAGTTCTTC
V: TRBV12-3/TRBV12-4; D: .; J: TRBJ1-5; size: .; CDR3: CASSLGTPNQPQHF; DNA: TGTGCCAGCAGTTTAGGTACACCGAATCAGCCCCAGCATTTT
V: TRBV4-1; D: TRBD1; J: TRBJ1-2; size: .; CDR3: CASSRGQGEGYTF; DNA: TGCGCCAGCAGCCGAGGACAGGGTGAAGGCTACACCTTC
V: TRBV9; D: .; J: TRBJ1-2; size: .; CDR3: CASSAAGAGYYGYTF; DNA: TGTGCCAGCAGCGCCGCGGGGGCGGGTTACTATGGCTACACCTTC
V: TRBV9; D: .; J: TRBJ2-5; size: .; CDR3: CASSVGGPKQETQYF; DNA: TGTGCCAGCAGCGTAGGGGGACCCAAACAAGAGACCCAGTACTTC
V: TRBV19; D: TRBD1; J: TRBJ1-4; size: .; CDR3: CASSIAPGQGREKLFF; DNA: TGTGCCAGTAGTATAGCACCGGGACAGGGGCGTGAAAAACTGTTTTTT
V: TRBV19; D: TRBD2; J: TRBJ2-3; size: few; CDR3: CASSRSGSLPDTQYF; DNA: TGTGCCAGTAGTAGGAGCGGGAGCCTACCAGATACGCAGTATTTT